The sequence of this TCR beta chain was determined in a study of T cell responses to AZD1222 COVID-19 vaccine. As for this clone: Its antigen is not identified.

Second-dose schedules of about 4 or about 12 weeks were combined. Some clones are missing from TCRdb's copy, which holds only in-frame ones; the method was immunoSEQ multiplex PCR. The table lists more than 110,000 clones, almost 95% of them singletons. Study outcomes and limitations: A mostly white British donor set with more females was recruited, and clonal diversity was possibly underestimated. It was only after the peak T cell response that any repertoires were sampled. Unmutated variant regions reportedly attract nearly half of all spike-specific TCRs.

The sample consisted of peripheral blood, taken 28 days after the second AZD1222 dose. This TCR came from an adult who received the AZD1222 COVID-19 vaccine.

The CDR3 region has the DNA TGTGCCAGCAGTTCCCCCGTCAGGATACGACATTCACCCCTCCACTTT. Translation: CASSSPVRIRHSPLHF. The chain uses TRBV27 and TRBJ1-6; no clear D. This CDR3 spans 16 amino acids. CDR1 MNHEY and CDR2 SMNVEV come from the germline V gene (reference sequence). The V and J ends lost 4 bases and 8 bases respectively, with 18 bases between them.